This T cell receptor (beta chain) emerged from a study of monozygotic twins with inflammatory bowel disease. Study-wide points: Immunosuppressive treatment differences may have increased patient repertoire variability. Repertoire similarity did not differ between concordant and discordant twins, perhaps due to limited power. By inverse Simpson index, TCRbeta diversity was lower in IBD patients than in healthy co-twins.

Eight separate reactions per sample yielded the cDNA. TCRdb re-called the 5' RACE reads, yielding one record per CDR3 amino acid sequence without DNA. The table counts around 380,000 distinct CDR3 sequences; approximately 2.3% lies in the top ten. The germline gives CDR1 DFQATT, CDR2 SNEGSKA (reference sequence). The CDR3 sequence is 12 residues long. With regard to this clonotype: Its antigen remains unidentified.

The source material was blood. This receptor was taken from a human donor with ulcerative colitis or Crohn's disease, or a healthy co-twin of an affected twin (not recorded which). The chain uses TRBV20-1 and TRBJ2-7. The CDR3: CSAPGNSYEQYF.